The clone carrying this T cell receptor beta chain came up many times. Antigen: not known. A second PCR, run for about 7 to 11 cycles, used a sample-barcoded 5' primer plus a J-beta primer mix. Tagging of each cDNA molecule was performed by a template-switch adaptor with 12 random nucleotides. Via MiXCR, TCRdb re-called the 5' RACE reads, giving one row per CDR3 protein. The sample gives some 900,000 distinct CDR3 sequences, 29% of which show up once; 15% to 20% is in the top ten. This sample was included in a study of blood T cells in healthy people across ages. Points from the study as a whole: Roughly linear age-related decline in beta diversity appeared, significant by age around 42.

The CDR3 length is 16 residues. Germline CDR1 reads SGHTA; CDR2 reads FQGNSA. With V trimmed by 5 bases and J by 6 bases, 12 bases remained unmatched. The sequenced sample was blood. The chain couples TRBV7-2 to TRBJ2-3, with 9 bases fitting TRBD2. This clonotype originated in an elderly woman in good health. In DNA form, the CDR3 reads TGTGCCAGCAGCACCGGGGGGACTAGCCGCAGGGATACGCAGTATTTT. It is translated as CASSTGGTSRRDTQYF.